This entry features one T cell receptor (beta chain) sequence. Its cognate antigen is unknown. Using immunoSEQ multiplex PCR, the repertoire was profiled, and TCRdb retains in-frame clones only, with some absent. Altogether more than 95,000 clones are present, approximately 88% being singletons, with the ten largest covering around 4%. The trim removed 4 bases at V and 4 bases at J, leaving 5 bases unmatched. Germline V lookup: CDR1 LGHDT, CDR2 YNNKEL (reference sequence). The CDR3 length is 15 residues. This sample is drawn from a study of T cell responses to AZD1222 COVID-19 vaccine. Study-level findings and limits: Samples come after the peak T cell response, not at day 14. Donors were chiefly white British, with a greater number of females, and clonal diversity was perhaps underestimated. CD4 TCRs covered the whole spike, strongest at regions 160-218 and 743-854.

This sequence joins TRBV3-1 (or the pseudogene TRBV3-2) and TRBJ2-1; 9 bases match TRBD2. The TCR originated in an adult in good health. This sample comprised peripheral blood, obtained on day 0 of AZD1222 vaccination. For the CDR3, the DNA is TGTGCCAGCAGCCTTAGCGGGAGTTTTTACAATGAGCAGTTCTTC. Its protein product is CASSLSGSFYNEQFF.